What follows describes a single T cell receptor beta chain. Germline lookup yields CDR1 KGHSH and CDR2 LQKENI. Trimming took 4 bases from V and 0 from J, leaving 9 bases between them. The CDR3 spans 14 residues. Sequencing was performed with immunoSEQ multiplex PCR; in TCRdb, only in-frame clones are kept and a portion is missing. Of 500,000 to 750,000 clones detected, more than 75% appear once; the ten largest clones hold 0.0095% to 0.011%. The entry originates in a study of shared T cell receptors in the human thymus. The sample was also linked to a second study, of human thymus T cells. As that report states: The thymus was resected at corrective cardiac surgery.

The rearrangement links TRBV18 to TRBJ1-1; D not resolved. Sequencing was carried out using thymocytes. The clonotype comes from a boy under three years old with a congenital heart defect. CDR3 DNA sequence: TGTGCCAGCTCACACAGAGACATGAACACTGAAGCTTTCTTT. Amino acids: CASSHRDMNTEAFF. The whole variable domain, filled in from reference TRBV18 and TRBJ1-1, reads NAGVMQNPRHLVRRRGQEARLRCSPMKGHSHVYWYRQLPEEGLKFMVYLQKENIIDESGMPKERFSAEFPKEGPSILRIQQVVRGDSAAYFCASSHRDMNTEAFFGQGTRLTVV.